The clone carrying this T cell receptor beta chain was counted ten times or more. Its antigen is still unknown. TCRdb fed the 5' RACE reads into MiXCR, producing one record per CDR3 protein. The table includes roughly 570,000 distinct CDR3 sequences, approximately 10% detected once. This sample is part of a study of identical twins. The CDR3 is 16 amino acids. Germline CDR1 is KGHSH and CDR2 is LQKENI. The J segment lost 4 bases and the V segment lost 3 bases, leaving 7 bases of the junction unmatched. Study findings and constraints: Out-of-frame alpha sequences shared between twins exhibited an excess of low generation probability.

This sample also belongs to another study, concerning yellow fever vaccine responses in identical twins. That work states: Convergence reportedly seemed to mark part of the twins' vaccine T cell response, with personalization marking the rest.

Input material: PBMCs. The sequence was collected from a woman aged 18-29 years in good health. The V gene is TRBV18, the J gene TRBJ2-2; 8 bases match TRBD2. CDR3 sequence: CASSPSIAGLTGELFF. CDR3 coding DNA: TGTGCCAGCTCACCCAGTATAGCGGGACTCACCGGGGAGCTGTTTTTT.